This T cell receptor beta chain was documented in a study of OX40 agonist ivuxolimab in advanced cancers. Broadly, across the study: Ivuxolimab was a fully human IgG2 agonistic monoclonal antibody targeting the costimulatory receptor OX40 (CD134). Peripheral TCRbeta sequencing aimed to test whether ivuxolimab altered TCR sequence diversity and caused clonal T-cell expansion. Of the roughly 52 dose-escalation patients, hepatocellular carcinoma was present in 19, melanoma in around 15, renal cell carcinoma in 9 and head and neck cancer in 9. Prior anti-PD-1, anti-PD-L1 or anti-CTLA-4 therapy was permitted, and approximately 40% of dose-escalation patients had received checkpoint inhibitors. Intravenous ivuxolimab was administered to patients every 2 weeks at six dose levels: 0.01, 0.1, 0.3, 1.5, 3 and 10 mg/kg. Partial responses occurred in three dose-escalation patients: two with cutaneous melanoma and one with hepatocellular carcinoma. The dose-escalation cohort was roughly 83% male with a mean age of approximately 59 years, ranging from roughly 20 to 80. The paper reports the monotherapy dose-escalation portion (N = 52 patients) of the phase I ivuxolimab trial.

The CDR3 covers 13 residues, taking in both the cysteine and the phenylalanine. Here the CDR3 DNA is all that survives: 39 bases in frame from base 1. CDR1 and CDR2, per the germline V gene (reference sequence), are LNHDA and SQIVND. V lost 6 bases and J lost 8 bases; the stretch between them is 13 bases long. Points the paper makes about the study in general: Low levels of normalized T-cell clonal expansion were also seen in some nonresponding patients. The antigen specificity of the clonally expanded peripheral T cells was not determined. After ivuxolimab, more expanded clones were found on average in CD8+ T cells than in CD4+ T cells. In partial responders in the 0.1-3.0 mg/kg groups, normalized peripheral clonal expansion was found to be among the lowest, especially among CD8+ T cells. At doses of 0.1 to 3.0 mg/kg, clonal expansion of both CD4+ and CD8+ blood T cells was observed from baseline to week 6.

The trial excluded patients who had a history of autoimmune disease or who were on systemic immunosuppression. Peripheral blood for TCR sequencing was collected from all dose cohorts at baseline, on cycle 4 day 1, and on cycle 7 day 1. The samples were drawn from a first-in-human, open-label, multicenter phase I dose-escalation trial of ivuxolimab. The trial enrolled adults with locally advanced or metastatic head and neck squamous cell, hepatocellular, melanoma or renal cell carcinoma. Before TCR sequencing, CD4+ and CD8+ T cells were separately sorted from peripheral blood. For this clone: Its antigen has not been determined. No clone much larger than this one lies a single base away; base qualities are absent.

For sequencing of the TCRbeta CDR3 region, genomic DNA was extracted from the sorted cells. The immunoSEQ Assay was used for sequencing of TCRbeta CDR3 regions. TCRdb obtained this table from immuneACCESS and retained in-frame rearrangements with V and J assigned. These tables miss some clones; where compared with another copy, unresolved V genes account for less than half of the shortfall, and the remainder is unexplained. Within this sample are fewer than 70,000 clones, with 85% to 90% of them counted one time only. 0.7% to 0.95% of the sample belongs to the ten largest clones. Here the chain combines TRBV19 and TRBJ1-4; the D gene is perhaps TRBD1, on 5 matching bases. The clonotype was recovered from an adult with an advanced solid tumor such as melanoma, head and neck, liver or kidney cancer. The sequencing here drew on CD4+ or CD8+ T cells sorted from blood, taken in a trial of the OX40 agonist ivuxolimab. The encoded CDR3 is CASRVGGSEKLFF. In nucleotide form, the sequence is TGTGCCAGTAGGGTCGGGGGAAGCGAAAAACTGTTTTTT.